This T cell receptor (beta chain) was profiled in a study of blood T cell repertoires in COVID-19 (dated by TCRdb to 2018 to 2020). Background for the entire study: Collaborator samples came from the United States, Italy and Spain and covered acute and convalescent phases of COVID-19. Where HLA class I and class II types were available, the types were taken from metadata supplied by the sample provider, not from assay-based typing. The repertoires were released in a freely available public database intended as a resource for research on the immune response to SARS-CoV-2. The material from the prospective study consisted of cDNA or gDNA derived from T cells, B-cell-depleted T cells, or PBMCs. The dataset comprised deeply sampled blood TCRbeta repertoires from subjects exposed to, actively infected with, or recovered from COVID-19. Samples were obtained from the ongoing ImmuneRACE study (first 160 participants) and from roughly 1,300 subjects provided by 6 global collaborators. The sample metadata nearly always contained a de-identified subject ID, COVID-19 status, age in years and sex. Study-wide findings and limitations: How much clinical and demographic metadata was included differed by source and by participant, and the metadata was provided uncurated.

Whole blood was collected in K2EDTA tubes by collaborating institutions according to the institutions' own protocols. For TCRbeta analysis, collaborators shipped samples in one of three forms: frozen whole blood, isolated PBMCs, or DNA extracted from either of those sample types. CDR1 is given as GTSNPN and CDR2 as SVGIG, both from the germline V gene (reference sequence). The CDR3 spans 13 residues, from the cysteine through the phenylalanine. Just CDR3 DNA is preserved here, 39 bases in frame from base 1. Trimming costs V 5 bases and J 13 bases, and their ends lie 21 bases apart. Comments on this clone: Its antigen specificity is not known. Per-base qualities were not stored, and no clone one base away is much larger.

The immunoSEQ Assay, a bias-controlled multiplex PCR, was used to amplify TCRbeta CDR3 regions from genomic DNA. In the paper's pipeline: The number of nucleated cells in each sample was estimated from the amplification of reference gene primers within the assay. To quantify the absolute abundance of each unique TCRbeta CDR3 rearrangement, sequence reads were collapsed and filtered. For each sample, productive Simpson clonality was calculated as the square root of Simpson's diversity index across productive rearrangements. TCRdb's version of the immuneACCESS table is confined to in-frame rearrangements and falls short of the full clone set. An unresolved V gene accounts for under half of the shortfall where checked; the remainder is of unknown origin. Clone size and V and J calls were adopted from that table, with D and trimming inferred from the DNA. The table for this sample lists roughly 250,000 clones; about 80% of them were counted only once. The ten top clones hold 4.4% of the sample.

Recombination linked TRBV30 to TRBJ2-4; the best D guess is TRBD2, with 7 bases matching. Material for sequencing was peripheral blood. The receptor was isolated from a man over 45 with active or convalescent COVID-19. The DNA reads TGTGCCTGGCGGCCGAAGGGGCGGGGGCAACAGTACTTC. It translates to CAWRPKGRGQQYF.